The rows below give T cell receptor beta chains drawn from one sample of a study of T cell therapy product for transplant patients. Repertoires were generated with immunoSEQ multiplex PCR, while TCRdb's copy carries only in-frame clones and drops some. The sample lists hundreds of clones, 57% occurring once. No antigen is known for these receptors. The sequenced material came from a sorted cell population cultured from PBMCs. The receptor source for this set is an adult in good health. CDR3s include the opening cysteine and the closing phenylalanine or tryptophan. Fields, in order: clone size, D gene, V gene, J gene, CDR3 protein, CDR3 DNA. The D gene is left open where the match is weak. Not every row has a clone size; where given, it reads once, few, many or a size class.

>large|TRBD2|TRBV6-1|TRBJ2-7
CASSAGPPGLGAREQYF
TGTGCCAGCAGTGCCGGCCCGCCCGGACTAGGGGCAAGAGAGCAGTACTTC
>NA|NA|TRBV7-9|TRBJ1-1
CASSFAAGVAEAFF
TGTGCCAGCAGCTTTGCAGCCGGGGTCGCTGAAGCTTTCTTT
>NA|NA|TRBV9|TRBJ1-3
CASSVEGGNTIYF
TGTGCCAGCAGCGTAGAAGGGGGAAACACCATATATTTT
>once|NA|TRBV2|TRBJ1-2
CASSEEGQALTYGYTF
TGTGCCAGCAGTGAAGAGGGGCAGGCTCTAACCTATGGCTACACCTTC
>NA|NA|TRBV7-4|TRBJ1-3
CASSLSPTQSSGNTIYF
TGTGCCAGCAGCTTATCCCCGACACAATCCTCTGGAAACACCATATATTTT
>few|TRBD1|TRBV19|TRBJ1-2
CASSMFPGTGDDTF
TGTGCCAGTAGTATGTTCCCCGGGACAGGGGATGACACCTTC
>NA|NA|TRBV6-6|TRBJ2-1
CASSYAGQSEQFF
TGTGCCAGCAGTTACGCAGGACAGAGCGAGCAGTTCTTC
>NA|NA|TRBV4-2|TRBJ1-1
CASSFAAGVAEAFF
TGTGCCAGCAGCTTTGCAGCCGGGGTCGCTGAAGCTTTCTTT
>NA|TRBD1|TRBV19|TRBJ1-1
CASSIGGTGGTEAFF
TGTGCCAGTAGTATCGGAGGGACAGGAGGGACTGAAGCTTTCTTT
>NA|NA|TRBV6-5|TRBJ2-1
CASSYSNRNEQFF
TGTGCCAGCAGTTACTCGAACCGCAATGAGCAGTTCTTC
>NA|NA|TRBV18|TRBJ1-1
CASVGQLNTEAFF
TGTGCCAGCGTTGGACAGTTGAACACTGAAGCTTTCTTT
>NA|NA|TRBV6-4|TRBJ1-5
CASRPDPGGNQPQHF
TGTGCCAGCAGACCTGACCCGGGCGGGAATCAGCCCCAGCATTTT
>few|NA|TRBV5-6|TRBJ2-7
CASRQGFTYEQYF
TGTGCCAGCAGACAGGGCTTCACCTACGAGCAGTACTTC